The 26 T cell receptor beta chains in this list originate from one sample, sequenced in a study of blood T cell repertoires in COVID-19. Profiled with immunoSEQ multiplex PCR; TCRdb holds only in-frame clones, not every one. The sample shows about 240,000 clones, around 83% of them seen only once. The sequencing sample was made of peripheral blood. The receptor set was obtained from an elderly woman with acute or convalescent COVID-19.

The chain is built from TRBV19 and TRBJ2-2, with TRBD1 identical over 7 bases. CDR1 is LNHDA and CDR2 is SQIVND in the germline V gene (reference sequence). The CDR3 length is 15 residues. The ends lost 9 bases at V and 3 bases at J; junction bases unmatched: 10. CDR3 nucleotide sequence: TGTGCCAGCTGTGAGGGACAGATCTACACCGGGGAGCTGTTTTTT. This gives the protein CASCEGQIYTGELFF.

CDR3 coding DNA: TGCAGCGAGAAGAGTGGGACTAGCGGGGGTGAGACCCAGTACTTC. Encoded protein: CSEKSGTSGGETQYF. The chain joins TRBV29-1 to TRBJ2-5, with 14 bases that match TRBD2. Germline V CDR1 and CDR2: SQVTM, ANQGSEA. V shed 7 bases, J shed 5 bases, and the junction held 9 bases outside the gene matches. The CDR3 is 15 amino acids. Drawing the rest from reference TRBV29-1 and TRBJ2-5, the complete variable domain is SAVISQKPSRDICQRGTSLTIQCQVDSQVTMMFWYRQQPGQSLTLIATANQGSEATYESGFVIDKFPISRPNLTFSTLTVSNMSPEDSSIYLCSEKSGTSGGETQYFGPGTRLLVL.

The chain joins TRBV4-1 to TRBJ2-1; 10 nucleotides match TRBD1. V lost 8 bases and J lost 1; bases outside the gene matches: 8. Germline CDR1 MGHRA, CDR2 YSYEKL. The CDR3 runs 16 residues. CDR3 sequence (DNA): TGCGCCAGCCTCGACCGGGACAGGGGATCCTACAATGAGCAGTTCTTC. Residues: CASLDRDRGSYNEQFF.

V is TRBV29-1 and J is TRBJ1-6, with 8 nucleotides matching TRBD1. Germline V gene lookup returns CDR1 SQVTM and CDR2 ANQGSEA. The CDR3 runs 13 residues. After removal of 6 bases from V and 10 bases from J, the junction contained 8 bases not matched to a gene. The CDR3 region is CSVQDRGESPLHF. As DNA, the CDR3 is TGCAGCGTACAAGACAGGGGAGAGTCACCCCTCCACTTT.

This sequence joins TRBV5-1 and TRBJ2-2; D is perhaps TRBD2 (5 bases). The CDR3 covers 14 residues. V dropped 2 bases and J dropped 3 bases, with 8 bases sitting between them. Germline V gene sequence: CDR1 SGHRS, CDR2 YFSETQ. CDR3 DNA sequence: TGCGCCAGCAGCTTTTACGGGGACACCGGGGAGCTGTTTTTT. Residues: CASSFYGDTGELFF.

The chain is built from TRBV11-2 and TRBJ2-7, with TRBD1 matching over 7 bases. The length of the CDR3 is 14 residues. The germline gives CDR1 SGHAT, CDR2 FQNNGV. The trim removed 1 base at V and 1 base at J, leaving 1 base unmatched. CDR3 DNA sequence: TGTGCCAGCAGCTTAGGGACAGGATCCTACGAGCAGTACTTC. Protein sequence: CASSLGTGSYEQYF.

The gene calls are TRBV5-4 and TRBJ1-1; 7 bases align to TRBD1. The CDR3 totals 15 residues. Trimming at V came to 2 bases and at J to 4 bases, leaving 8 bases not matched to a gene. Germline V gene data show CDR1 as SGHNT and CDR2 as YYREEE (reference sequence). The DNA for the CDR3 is TGTGCCAGCAGCTTTGGCAGGGGGTGGGTCACTGAAGCTTTCTTT. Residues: CASSFGRGWVTEAFF.

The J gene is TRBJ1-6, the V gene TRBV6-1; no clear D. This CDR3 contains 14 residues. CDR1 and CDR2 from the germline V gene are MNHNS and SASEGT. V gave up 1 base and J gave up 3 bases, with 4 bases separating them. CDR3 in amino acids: CASSEDHYNSPLHF. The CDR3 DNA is TGTGCCAGCAGTGAAGATCACTATAATTCACCCCTCCACTTT.

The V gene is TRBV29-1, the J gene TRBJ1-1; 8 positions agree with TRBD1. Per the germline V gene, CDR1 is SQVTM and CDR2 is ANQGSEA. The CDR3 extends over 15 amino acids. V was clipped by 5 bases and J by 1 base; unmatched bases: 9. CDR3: CSVLGQGRRNTEAFF. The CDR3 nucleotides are TGCAGCGTTCTTGGACAGGGAAGGCGGAACACTGAAGCTTTCTTT.

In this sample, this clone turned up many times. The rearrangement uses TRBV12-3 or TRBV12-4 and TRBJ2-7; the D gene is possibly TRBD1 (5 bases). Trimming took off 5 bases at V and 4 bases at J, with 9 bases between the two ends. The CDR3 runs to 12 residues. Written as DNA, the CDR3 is TGTGCCAGCAGTACCCAGGGATACGAGCAGTACTTC. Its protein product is CASSTQGYEQYF.

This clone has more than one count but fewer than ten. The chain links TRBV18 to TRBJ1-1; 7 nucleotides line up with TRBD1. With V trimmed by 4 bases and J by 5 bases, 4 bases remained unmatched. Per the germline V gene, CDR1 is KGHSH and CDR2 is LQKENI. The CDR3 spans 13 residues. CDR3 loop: CASSLDRDTEAFF. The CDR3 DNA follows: TGTGCCAGCTCACTAGACAGGGATACTGAAGCTTTCTTT.

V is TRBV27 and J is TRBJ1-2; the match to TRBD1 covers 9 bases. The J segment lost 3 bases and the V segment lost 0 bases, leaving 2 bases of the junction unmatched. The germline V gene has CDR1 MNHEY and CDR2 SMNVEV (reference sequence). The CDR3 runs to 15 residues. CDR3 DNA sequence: TGTGCCAGCAGTTTATCGGGACAGGGTCACTATGGCTACACCTTC. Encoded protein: CASSLSGQGHYGYTF.

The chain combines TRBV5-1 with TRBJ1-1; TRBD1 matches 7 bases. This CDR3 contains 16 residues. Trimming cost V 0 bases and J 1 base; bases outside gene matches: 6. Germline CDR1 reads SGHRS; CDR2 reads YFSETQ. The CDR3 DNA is TGCGCCAGCAGCTTGGAGCCGGGACAGAAGAACACTGAAGCTTTCTTT. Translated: CASSLEPGQKNTEAFF. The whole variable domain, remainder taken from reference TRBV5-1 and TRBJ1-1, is KAGVTQTPRYLIKTRGQQVTLSCSPISGHRSVSWYQQTPGQGLQFLFEYFSETQRNKGNFPGRFSGRQFSNSRSEMNVSTLELGDSALYLCASSLEPGQKNTEAFFGQGTRLTVV.

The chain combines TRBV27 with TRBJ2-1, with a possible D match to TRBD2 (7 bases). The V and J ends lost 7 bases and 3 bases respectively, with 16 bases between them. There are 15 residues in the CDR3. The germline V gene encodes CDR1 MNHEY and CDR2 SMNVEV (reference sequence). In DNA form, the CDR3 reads TGTGCCAGCACCCAAGGGGGGGGCCGCTACAATGAGCAGTTCTTC. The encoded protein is CASTQGGGRYNEQFF.

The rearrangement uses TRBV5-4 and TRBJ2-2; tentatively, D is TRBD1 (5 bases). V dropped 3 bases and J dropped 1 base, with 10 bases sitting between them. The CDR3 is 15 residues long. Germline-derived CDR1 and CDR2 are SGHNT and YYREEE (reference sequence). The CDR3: CASSWGGQNTGELFF. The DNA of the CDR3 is TGTGCCAGCAGCTGGGGTGGACAGAACACCGGGGAGCTGTTTTTT.

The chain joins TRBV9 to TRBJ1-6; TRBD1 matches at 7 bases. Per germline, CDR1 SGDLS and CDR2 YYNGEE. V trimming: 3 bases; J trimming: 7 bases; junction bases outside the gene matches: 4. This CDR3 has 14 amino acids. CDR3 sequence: CASSGGQVNSPLHF. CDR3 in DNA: TGTGCCAGCAGCGGAGGACAGGTCAATTCACCCCTCCACTTT.

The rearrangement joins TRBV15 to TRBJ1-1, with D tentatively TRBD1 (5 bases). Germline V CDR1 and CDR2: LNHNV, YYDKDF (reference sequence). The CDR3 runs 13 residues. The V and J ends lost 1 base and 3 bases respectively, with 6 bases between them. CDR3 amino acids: CATSRAGDTEAFF. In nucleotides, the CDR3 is TGTGCCACCAGCAGAGCGGGGGACACTGAAGCTTTCTTT. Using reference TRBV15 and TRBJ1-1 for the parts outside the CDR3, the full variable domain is DAMVIQNPRYQVTQFGKPVTLSCSQTLNHNVMYWYQQKSSQAPKLLFHYYDKDFNNEADTPDNFQSRRPNTSFCFLDIRSPGLGDTAMYLCATSRAGDTEAFFGQGTRLTVV.

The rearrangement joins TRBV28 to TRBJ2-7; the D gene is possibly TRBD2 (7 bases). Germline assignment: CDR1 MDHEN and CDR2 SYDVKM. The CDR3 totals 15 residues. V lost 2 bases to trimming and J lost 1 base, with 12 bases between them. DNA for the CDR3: TGTGCCAGCAGTTTAAGGGAGGGGGGGTCCTACGAGCAGTACTTC. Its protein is CASSLREGGSYEQYF.

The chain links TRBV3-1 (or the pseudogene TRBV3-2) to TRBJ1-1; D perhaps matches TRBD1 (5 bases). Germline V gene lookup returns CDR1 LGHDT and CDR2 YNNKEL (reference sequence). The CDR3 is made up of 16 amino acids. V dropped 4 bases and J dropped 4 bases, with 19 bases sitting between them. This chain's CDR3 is CASSLGGGGRGTEAFF. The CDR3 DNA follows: TGTGCCAGCAGCCTCGGGGGAGGAGGGCGGGGCACTGAAGCTTTCTTT.

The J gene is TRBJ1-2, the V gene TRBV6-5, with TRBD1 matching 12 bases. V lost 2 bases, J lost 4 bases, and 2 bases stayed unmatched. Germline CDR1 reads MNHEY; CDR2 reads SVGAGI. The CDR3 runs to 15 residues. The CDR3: CASSYGDRGPYGYTF. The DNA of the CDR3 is TGTGCCAGCAGTTACGGGGACAGGGGGCCCTATGGCTACACCTTC.

CDR3 amino acids: CATMPLGLGNNEQFF. The CDR3 nucleotides read TGTGCCACCATGCCCCTCGGACTCGGCAACAATGAGCAGTTCTTC. V is TRBV28 and J is TRBJ2-1; TRBD2 might be the D (5 bases). CDR1 MDHEN and CDR2 SYDVKM come from the germline V gene. V lost 10 bases and J 5 bases, leaving 21 bases between the germline ends. CDR3 length: 15 residues.

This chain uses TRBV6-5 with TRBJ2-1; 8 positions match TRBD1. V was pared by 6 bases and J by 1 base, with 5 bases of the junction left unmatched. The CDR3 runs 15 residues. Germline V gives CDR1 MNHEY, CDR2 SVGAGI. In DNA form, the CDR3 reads TGTGCCAGCAGCCTCGGGACAGGATCCTACAATGAGCAGTTCTTC. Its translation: CASSLGTGSYNEQFF.

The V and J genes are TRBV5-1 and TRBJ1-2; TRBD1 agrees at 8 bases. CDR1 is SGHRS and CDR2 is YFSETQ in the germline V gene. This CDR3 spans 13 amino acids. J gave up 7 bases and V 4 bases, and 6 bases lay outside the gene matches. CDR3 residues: CASSVRGRIGYTF. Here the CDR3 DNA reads TGCGCCAGCAGCGTCAGGGGGCGTATTGGCTACACCTTC.

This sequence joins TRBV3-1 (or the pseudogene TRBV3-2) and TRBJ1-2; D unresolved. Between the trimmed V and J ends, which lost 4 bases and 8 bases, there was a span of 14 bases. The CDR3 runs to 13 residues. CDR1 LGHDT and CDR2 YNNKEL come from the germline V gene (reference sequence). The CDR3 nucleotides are TGTGCCAGCAGCCCTCGGGAAATAGGGGGCTACACCTTC. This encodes CASSPREIGGYTF.

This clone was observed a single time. The DNA of the CDR3 is TGTGCCAGCAGCTTGTTCTTCAGGGGGAACCAAGAGACCCAGTACTTC. It is translated as CASSLFFRGNQETQYF. The V call is TRBV5-6, the J call TRBJ2-5; TRBD1 aligns across 7 bases. Germline V gene data show CDR1 as SGHDT and CDR2 as YYEEEE. The J segment lost 0 bases and the V segment lost 1 base, leaving 6 bases of the junction unmatched. The CDR3 covers 16 residues.

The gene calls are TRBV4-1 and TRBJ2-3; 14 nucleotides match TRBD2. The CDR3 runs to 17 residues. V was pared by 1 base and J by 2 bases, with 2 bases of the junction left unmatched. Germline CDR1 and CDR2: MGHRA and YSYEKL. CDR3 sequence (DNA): TGCGCCAGCAGCCAAGGGACTAGCGGGGGGCCCACAGATACGCAGTATTTT. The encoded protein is CASSQGTSGGPTDTQYF.